A selection of T cell receptor beta chains follows, all from one sample in a study of blood T cell repertoires in COVID-19. The assay was immunoSEQ multiplex PCR, and TCRdb's table has in-frame clones only and misses some. The sample gives 150,000 to 200,000 clones, roughly 84% of which show up once; about 11% is in the top ten. Source material: peripheral blood. The source is a woman older than 75 with active or convalescent COVID-19. The CDR3 runs from the conserved cysteine through the conserved F or W. The order of the fields is V gene, J gene, CDR3 length, D gene, clone size, CDR3 protein, CDR3 DNA. A D gene is named only where the DNA matches it firmly. Some rows mark clone size as missing; the rest say once, few, many or name a class of expanded clone.

>TRBV9|TRBJ2-2|22|TRBD2|-
CASSVDPGTSGRDVRRTGELFF
TGTGCCAGCAGCGTCGACCCCGGGACTAGCGGGAGGGACGTCCGTCGGACCGGGGAGCTGTTTTTT
>TRBV19|TRBJ2-7|13|TRBD2|-
CASSLAASYEQYF
TGTGCCAGTAGCCTAGCGGCCTCCTACGAGCAGTACTTC
>TRBV7-3|TRBJ2-3|14|TRBD1|-
CASSLGTGADTQYF
TGTGCCAGCAGCTTAGGGACAGGGGCAGATACGCAGTATTTT
>TRBV7-8|TRBJ1-2|13|-|-
CASSQTGRGGYTF
TGTGCCAGCAGCCAGACTGGACGGGGAGGCTACACCTTC
>TRBV20-1|TRBJ2-7|15|TRBD2|once
CSASALGTSGSEQYF
TGCAGTGCTAGTGCCCTCGGGACTAGCGGGAGCGAGCAGTACTTC
>TRBV5-1|TRBJ1-2|14|TRBD1|-
CASSGGQGVYGYTF
TGCGCCAGCAGCGGGGGACAGGGAGTCTATGGCTACACCTTC
>TRBV27|TRBJ2-5|15|TRBD2|-
CASSWASGIQETQYF
TGTGCCAGCAGTTGGGCTAGCGGTATCCAAGAGACCCAGTACTTC
>TRBV5-1|TRBJ1-2|15|-|-
CASSLTGGVRYGYTF
TGCGCCAGCAGCTTGACGGGAGGGGTTCGGTATGGCTACACCTTC
>TRBV9|TRBJ2-3|14|-|-
CASSLYERGYTQYF
TGTGCCAGCAGCCTTTACGAACGGGGATATACGCAGTATTTT
>TRBV5-1|TRBJ2-3|14|-|-
CASSLETGTDTQYF
TGCGCCAGCAGCTTGGAAACGGGCACAGATACGCAGTATTTT
>TRBV6-5|TRBJ1-2|16|-|-
CASSYAGQSVDDGYTF
TGTGCCAGCAGTTACGCCGGACAGTCAGTTGATGATGGCTACACCTTC
>TRBV19|TRBJ2-7|16|TRBD2|-
CASSNDHYRGVFEQYF
TGTGCCAGTAGTAACGACCACTATCGGGGGGTGTTCGAGCAGTACTTC
>TRBV9|TRBJ1-6|15|-|-
CASSGGQKVDSPLHF
TGTGCCAGCAGCGGTGGACAGAAGGTCGATTCACCCCTCCACTTT
>TRBV27|TRBJ2-1|19|-|-
CASSIRLLDYQASYNEQFF
TGTGCCAGCAGTATAAGGCTTCTGGACTACCAAGCTTCCTACAATGAGCAGTTCTTC
>TRBV21-1|TRBJ1-5|16|-|-
CASSTPLRGDNQPQHF
TGTGCCAGCAGCACACCCCTTCGGGGGGACAATCAGCCCCAGCATTTT
>TRBV11-3|TRBJ2-3|15|TRBD1|-
CASSPRDRDIDTQYF
TGTGCCAGCAGCCCGAGGGACAGGGACATCGATACGCAGTATTTT
>TRBV29-1|TRBJ2-2|15|TRBD1|-
CSVAPGTGGAGELFF
TGCAGCGTGGCCCCTGGGACAGGGGGTGCCGGGGAGCTGTTTTTT
>TRBV15|TRBJ2-5|13|-|-
CATSPDRQETQYF
TGTGCCACCAGCCCGGACAGACAAGAGACCCAGTACTTC
>TRBV3-1/TRBV3-2|TRBJ2-1|16|TRBD2|-
CASSQEWRETINEQFF
TGTGCCAGCAGCCAAGAGTGGCGGGAGACCATCAATGAGCAGTTCTTC
>TRBV6-6|TRBJ2-7|16|TRBD2|-
CASSFPLAGDPHEQYF
TGTGCCAGCAGTTTTCCTCTAGCGGGAGATCCCCACGAGCAGTACTTC
>TRBV5-4|TRBJ1-5|14|-|-
CASSLGGPNQPQHF
TGTGCCAGCAGCTTGGGGGGGCCCAATCAGCCCCAGCATTTT
>TRBV18|TRBJ2-1|16|-|-
CASSWGLGGSYNEQFF
TGTGCCAGCTCCTGGGGGCTAGGCGGCTCCTACAATGAGCAGTTCTTC
>TRBV3-1/TRBV3-2|TRBJ2-1|16|TRBD2|-
CASSQDSLAARNEQFF
TGTGCCAGCAGCCAAGATTCCCTAGCGGCGAGGAATGAGCAGTTCTTC
>TRBV5-1|TRBJ2-3|16|TRBD2|-
CASSQRASGSADTQYF
TGCGCCAGCAGCCAGAGGGCTAGCGGGAGTGCAGATACGCAGTATTTT
>TRBV5-1|TRBJ2-1|14|TRBD1|-
CASSLPTGANEQFF
TGCGCCAGCAGCTTGCCTACAGGGGCTAATGAGCAGTTCTTC
>TRBV5-1|TRBJ2-1|17|TRBD1|-
CASSPATGGAINNEQFF
TGCGCCAGCAGCCCGGCGACAGGGGGCGCCATTAACAATGAGCAGTTCTTC
>TRBV29-1|TRBJ2-3|13|-|few
CSESSGGTDTQYF
TGCAGCGAATCGAGCGGAGGCACAGATACGCAGTATTTT
>TRBV6-4|TRBJ1-1|13|-|-
CASSAQVNTEAFF
TGTGCCAGCAGTGCGCAGGTGAACACTGAAGCTTTCTTT
>TRBV2|TRBJ1-1|14|-|-
CASSNTGRDTEAFF
TGTGCCAGCAGTAATACAGGGAGAGACACTGAAGCTTTCTTT
>TRBV18|TRBJ2-2|14|TRBD1|-
CASSRDRVTGELFF
TGTGCCAGCTCACGGGACAGGGTAACCGGGGAGCTGTTTTTT
>TRBV2|TRBJ1-3|14|-|-
CASSRGSPGNTIYF
TGTGCCAGCAGTAGGGGGTCCCCTGGAAACACCATATATTTT
>TRBV6-5|TRBJ1-2|16|TRBD1|-
CASSYRRDRGLHGYTF
TGTGCCAGCAGTTACCGCCGGGACAGGGGCCTTCATGGCTACACCTTC
>TRBV7-9|TRBJ1-2|15|TRBD1|few
CASSRGQNFNYGYTF
TGTGCCAGCAGCCGGGGACAGAACTTTAACTATGGCTACACCTTC